This T cell receptor beta chain was retrieved from a study of T-cell reconstitution after alpha-beta-depleted transplantation in children. This clonotype was recorded at least ten times. Its cognate antigen is unknown. Library preparation (for TCRbeta) was performed with unique molecular identifiers. MiXCR was run by TCRdb on the PCR reads, yielding one entry per CDR3 protein. The sample holds 190,000 or so distinct CDR3 sequences, just under 6.5% seen once. Whole-study results and caveats: Day-60 TCRbeta diversity that was high in some patients was derived from surviving recipient T cells and thymic progenitors. By about two months after transplant, alpha-beta T cells reportedly arose from several hundred graft clones that had expanded.

CDR3 size: 18 residues. Germline values: CDR1 LGHNA, CDR2 YSLEER. With V trimmed by 0 bases and J by 1 base, 7 bases remained unmatched. The receptor comes from a girl under two years old with combined immunodeficiency, due to receive a stem cell transplant. The source material was PBMCs, sampled before TCRalphabeta/CD19-depleted stem cell transplant. The chain uses TRBV4-3 and TRBJ2-3, with TRBD2 matching 10 bases. CDR3 residues: CASSQDVSLAGGTDTQYF. CDR3 coding DNA: TGCGCCAGCAGCCAAGATGTGTCGCTAGCGGGGGGCACAGATACGCAGTATTTT.